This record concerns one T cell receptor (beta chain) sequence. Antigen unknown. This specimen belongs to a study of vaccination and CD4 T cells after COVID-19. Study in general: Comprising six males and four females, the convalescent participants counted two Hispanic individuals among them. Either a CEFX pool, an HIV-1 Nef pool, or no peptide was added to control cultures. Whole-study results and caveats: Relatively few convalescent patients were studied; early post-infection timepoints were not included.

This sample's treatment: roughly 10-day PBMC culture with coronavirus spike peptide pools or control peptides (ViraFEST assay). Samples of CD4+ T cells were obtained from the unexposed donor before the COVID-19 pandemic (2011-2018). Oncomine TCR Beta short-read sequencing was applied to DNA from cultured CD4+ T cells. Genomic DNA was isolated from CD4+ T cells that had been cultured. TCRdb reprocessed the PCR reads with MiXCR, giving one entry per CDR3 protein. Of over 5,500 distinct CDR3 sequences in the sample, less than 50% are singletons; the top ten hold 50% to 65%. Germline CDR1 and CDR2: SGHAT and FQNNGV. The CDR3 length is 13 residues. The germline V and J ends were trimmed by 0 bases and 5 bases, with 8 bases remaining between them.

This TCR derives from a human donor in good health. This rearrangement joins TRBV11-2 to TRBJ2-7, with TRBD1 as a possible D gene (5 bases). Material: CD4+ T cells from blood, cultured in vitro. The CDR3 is CASSLEGLHEQYF. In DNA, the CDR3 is TGTGCCAGCAGCTTAGAGGGGCTCCACGAGCAGTACTTC.